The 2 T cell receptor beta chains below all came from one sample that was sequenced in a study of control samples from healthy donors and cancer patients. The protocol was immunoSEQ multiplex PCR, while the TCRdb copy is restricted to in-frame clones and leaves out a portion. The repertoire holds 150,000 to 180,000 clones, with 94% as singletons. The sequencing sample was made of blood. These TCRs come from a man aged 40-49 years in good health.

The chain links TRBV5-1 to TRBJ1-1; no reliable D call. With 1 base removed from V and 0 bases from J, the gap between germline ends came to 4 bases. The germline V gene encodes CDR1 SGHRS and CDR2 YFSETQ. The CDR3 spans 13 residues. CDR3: CASSLKVNTEAFF. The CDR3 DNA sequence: TGCGCCAGCAGCTTGAAGGTGAACACTGAAGCTTTCTTT. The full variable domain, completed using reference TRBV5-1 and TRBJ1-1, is KAGVTQTPRYLIKTRGQQVTLSCSPISGHRSVSWYQQTPGQGLQFLFEYFSETQRNKGNFPGRFSGRQFSNSRSEMNVSTLELGDSALYLCASSLKVNTEAFFGQGTRLTVV.

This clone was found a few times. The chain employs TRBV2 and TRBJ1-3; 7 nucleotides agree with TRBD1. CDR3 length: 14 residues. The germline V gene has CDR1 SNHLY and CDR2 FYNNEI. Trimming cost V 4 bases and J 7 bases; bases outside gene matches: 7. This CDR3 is CASSVTGPSNTIYF. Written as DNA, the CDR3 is TGTGCCAGCAGTGTGACAGGGCCTAGCAACACCATATATTTT.